Described below is a single TCR beta chain sequence and its context. Its specificity is not known. This sample was taken from a study of shared clonotypes between healthy human individuals. Study as a whole: There were three CD4 naive, three CD4 memory, two CD8 naive and one CD8 memory plates per donor. Regarding the study as a whole: Between several donors, naive CD4 clonotypes were shared at a level of approximately 5%.

The data were produced by immunoSEQ multiplex PCR, yet TCRdb's version contains in-frame clones alone and is incomplete. The sample has fewer than 1.6 million clones, around 98.5% seen once. Healthy HIV-negative adults with no recent acute infections or vaccinations were recruited as donors. V lost 8 bases to trimming and J lost 0 bases, with 14 bases between them. Germline CDR1 reads LNHDA; CDR2 reads SQIVND (reference sequence). CDR3 length: 15 amino acids. The sequence derives from a man aged 25-45 years in good health. Sequenced sample: naive CD4+ T cells sorted from blood. The subset: CD45RA+ positively selected. The chain carries TRBV19 and TRBJ1-5; D possibly corresponds to TRBD1 (5 bases). The CDR3: CASHYWGGSNQPQHF. The CDR3 bases are TGTGCCAGTCATTACTGGGGGGGTAGCAATCAGCCCCAGCATTTT.